Listed here are 24 T cell receptor beta chains from one sample, sequenced in a study of shared clonotypes between healthy human individuals. Sequenced by immunoSEQ multiplex PCR; TCRdb stores in-frame clones only, minus some. The sample shows around 2.1 million clones, approximately 95% of them seen only once. The sample comprised naive CD4+ T cells sorted from blood. Documented subset: CD45RA+ positively selected. The receptors stem from a man aged 18 to 30 in good health.

V gene TRBV6-6 combines with J gene TRBJ1-1; 7 positions agree with TRBD1. CDR3 length equals 14 residues. Germline CDR1 MNHNY, CDR2 SVGAGI (reference sequence). Trimming took 2 bases from V and 3 from J; bases not matched to a gene: 3. CDR3 sequence (DNA): TGTGCCAGCAGTTACCTTGGGACAGACACTGAAGCTTTCTTT. It codes for CASSYLGTDTEAFF.

This clone was counted a single time. The V and J genes are TRBV10-3 and TRBJ1-6; a possible D gene is TRBD1 (6 bases). In germline, CDR1 is ENHRY, CDR2 SYGVKD. CDR3 length equals 13 residues. V lost 10 bases and J 7 bases, leaving 14 bases between the germline ends. Here the CDR3 DNA reads TGTGCCACCTCGTTGGGGGCGAATTCACCCCTCCACTTT. Amino acid sequence: CATSLGANSPLHF.

This clone was recorded only once. The CDR3 DNA reads TGTGCCAGCTCAGGGACGCACCAGAACACTGAAGCTTTCTTT. This translates into CASSGTHQNTEAFF. This chain joins TRBV18 and TRBJ1-1; weak D call: TRBD1 (5 bases). The CDR3 length is 14 residues. Germline CDR1 and CDR2: KGHSH and LQKENI. With 5 bases removed from V and 1 base from J, the gap between germline ends came to 11 bases.

This chain uses TRBV9 with TRBJ1-1, with TRBD1 as a possible D gene (5 bases). V lost 3 bases and J 4 bases, leaving 25 bases between the germline ends. CDR1 is SGDLS, CDR2 YYNGEE, per germline. The CDR3 extends over 18 amino acids. CDR3 in DNA: TGTGCCAGCAGCGGAAACGGGGGGGATCTGTGGTCAGTCACTGAAGCTTTCTTT. Residues: CASSGNGGDLWSVTEAFF.

The V and J genes are TRBV2 and TRBJ1-3, with unresolved D. Germline loops: CDR1 SNHLY, CDR2 FYNNEI. This CDR3 comprises 12 residues. The ends were cut back, 8 bases at V and 0 bases at J, with 5 bases in the middle. CDR3 DNA: TGTGCCAGCGCTGGCTCTGGAAACACCATATATTTT. It yields the protein CASAGSGNTIYF.

The V call is TRBV2, the J call TRBJ2-5; no clear D. Germline V lookup: CDR1 SNHLY, CDR2 FYNNEI. Between the trimmed V and J ends, which lost 7 bases and 5 bases, there was a span of 14 bases. CDR3 size: 13 residues. The CDR3 sequence: CASTPTSMETQYF. CDR3 bases: TGTGCCAGCACCCCCACTTCCATGGAGACCCAGTACTTC.

The V gene is TRBV10-2, the J gene TRBJ2-7, with 13 bases that match TRBD2. Per the germline V gene, CDR1 is WSHSY and CDR2 is SAAADI. The CDR3 sequence is 14 residues long. Unmatched junction bases numbered 3, after V lost 5 bases and J lost 5 bases. The CDR3 DNA reads as TGCGCCAGCAGTAGACTAGCGGGAGGCGACGAGCAGTACTTC. This encodes CASSRLAGGDEQYF.

V gene TRBV30 combines with J gene TRBJ2-3; 7 bases match TRBD2. CDR1 and CDR2 (germline): GTSNPN, SVGIG (reference sequence). The CDR3 is made up of 15 amino acids. The J segment lost 3 bases and the V segment lost 2 bases, leaving 8 bases of the junction unmatched. The CDR3 nucleotides are TGTGCCTGGAGTTTCGGGAGGAGTATGACAGATACGCAGTATTTT. The encoded protein is CAWSFGRSMTDTQYF.

The genes are TRBV10-3 and TRBJ1-5, with D perhaps TRBD1 (5 bases). Deletions cut 7 bases from V and 8 bases from J, with 15 bases between. The CDR3 has 13 residues. Germline CDR1 reads ENHRY; CDR2 reads SYGVKD. Written as DNA, the CDR3 is TGTGCCATCAATAGGGACCCCTTGGAGCCCCAGCATTTT. Amino acids: CAINRDPLEPQHF.

This sequence joins TRBV7-6 and TRBJ1-1; D ambiguous. This CDR3 contains 15 residues. V gave up 5 bases and J gave up 1 base, with 14 bases separating them. The V gene's germline CDR1 is SGHVS and CDR2 FNYEAQ. The CDR3: CASSPLRGSNTEAFF. As DNA, the CDR3 is TGTGCCAGCAGCCCCCTCCGGGGATCGAACACTGAAGCTTTCTTT.

The chain combines TRBV13 with TRBJ2-3; D perhaps matches TRBD2 (5 bases). Germline loops: CDR1 PRHDT, CDR2 FYEKMQ (reference sequence). Deletions cut 2 bases from V and 6 bases from J, with 9 bases between. The CDR3 runs 13 residues. The CDR3 loop is CASSLRTGDTQYF. For the CDR3, the DNA is TGTGCCAGCAGCTTAAGAACGGGGGATACGCAGTATTTT.

A word on this clone: This sample also contains other DNA sequences that code for the same CDR3. CDR3 protein: CAWSGRNYGYTF. CDR3 nucleotide sequence: TGTGCCTGGAGTGGCAGGAACTATGGCTACACCTTC. The V gene is TRBV30, the J gene TRBJ1-2; D gene uncertain. V lost 1 base to trimming and J lost 2 bases, with 5 bases between them. Germline V CDR1 and CDR2: GTSNPN, SVGIG (reference sequence). The CDR3 totals 12 residues.

V is TRBV11-2 and J is TRBJ2-6, with D hard to call. Germline V CDR1 and CDR2: SGHAT, FQNNGV. The CDR3 extends over 15 amino acids. Trimming removed 3 bases at V and 2 bases at J, with 8 bases between. As DNA, the CDR3 is TGTGCCAGCAGCTTGGGTAGACCTGGGGCCAACGTCCTGACTTTC. The encoded protein is CASSLGRPGANVLTF.

The J gene is TRBJ1-1, the V gene TRBV18, with D perhaps matching TRBD1 (5 bases). This CDR3 spans 13 amino acids. CDR1 KGHSH and CDR2 LQKENI come from the germline V gene. The V and J ends lost 2 bases and 9 bases respectively, with 13 bases between them. The CDR3 region has the DNA TGTGCCAGCTCACCATCCCAGGGTCAGCAAGCTTTCTTT. Translation gives CASSPSQGQQAFF.

In nucleotides, the CDR3 is TGTGCCAGCTCACCGCTGACTTCTGGAAACACCATATATTTT. Translating gives CASSPLTSGNTIYF. This chain uses TRBV18 with TRBJ1-3, with D hard to call. CDR3 length equals 14 residues. Germline loops: CDR1 KGHSH, CDR2 LQKENI. V was shortened by 3 bases and J by 1 base, with 7 bases between the two germline ends.

The J gene is TRBJ1-2, the V gene TRBV5-5, with a possible D match to TRBD1 (6 bases). The length of the CDR3 is 14 residues. Trimming took off 2 bases at V and 6 bases at J, with 14 bases between the two ends. Germline V gives CDR1 SGHKS, CDR2 YYEKEE (reference sequence). The DNA for the CDR3 is TGTGCCAGCAGCTTAAATACAGGGAGTGATGGCTACACCTTC. It yields the protein CASSLNTGSDGYTF.

The chain couples TRBV28 to TRBJ2-5; 7 nucleotides line up with TRBD1. Germline values: CDR1 MDHEN, CDR2 SYDVKM. This CDR3 has 15 residues. The V and J ends lost 1 base and 3 bases, in that order; junction bases with no gene match: 5. The chain's CDR3 is CASSLFDRDEETQYF. CDR3 nucleotides: TGTGCCAGCAGTTTATTCGACAGGGATGAAGAGACCCAGTACTTC.

The rearrangement uses TRBV5-1 and TRBJ2-7, with D tentatively TRBD1 or TRBD2 (5 bases each). V lost 1 base and J 6 bases, leaving 11 bases between the germline ends. CDR1 is SGHRS and CDR2 is YFSETQ in the germline V gene. The CDR3 runs 13 residues. The CDR3 protein is CASSLSAGSEQYF. The CDR3 DNA follows: TGCGCCAGCAGCTTGTCGGCAGGGAGCGAGCAGTACTTC.

The chain joins TRBV21-1 to TRBJ2-7; TRBD1 is taken as the D call from the table, unchecked against the DNA. TRBV21-1 is reported as a pseudogene. The CDR3 contains 15 residues. The CDR3 region is CASSSHWQAFIEQYF. CDR3 bases: TGTGCCAGCAGCTCCCACTGGCAGGCTTTTATCGAGCAGTACTTC.

This clone was detected only once. The chain joins TRBV7-6 to TRBJ1-1; D gene uncertain. V lost 3 bases, J lost 6 bases, and 11 bases lay in between. Germline CDR1 is SGHVS and CDR2 is FNYEAQ. The CDR3 is 13 residues long. The CDR3 loop reads CASSLQKRSEAFF. The CDR3 DNA is TGTGCCAGCAGCTTGCAGAAAAGATCTGAAGCTTTCTTT. The complete variable domain, with remaining parts taken from reference TRBV7-6 and TRBJ1-1, reads GAGVSQSPRYKVTKRGQDVALRCDPISGHVSLYWYRQALGQGPEFLTYFNYEAQQDKSGLPNDRFSAERPEGSISTLTIQRTEQRDSAMYRCASSLQKRSEAFFGQGTRLTVV.

The genes are TRBV5-1 and TRBJ2-7; TRBD2 is a possible D gene (5 bases). The V gene's germline CDR1 is SGHRS and CDR2 YFSETQ. Trimming removed 0 bases at V and 9 bases at J, with 13 bases between. The CDR3 runs 13 residues. CDR3: CASSLGPTEGQYF. CDR3 in DNA: TGCGCCAGCAGCTTGGGACCGACCGAGGGGCAGTACTTC.

DNA for the CDR3: TGCGCCAGCAGTGCCGCGGGACTAGCGGGAGACACCGGGGAGCTGTTTTTT. It codes for CASSAAGLAGDTGELFF. The chain uses TRBV10-1 and TRBJ2-2, with 14 positions matching TRBD2. From germline, CDR1 is WNHNN and CDR2 SYGVQD (reference sequence). The J segment lost 3 bases and the V segment lost 4 bases, leaving 4 bases of the junction unmatched. The length of the CDR3 is 17 residues.

In the case of this clone: The same CDR3 can be traced to other DNA sequences in this sample. The chain links TRBV7-9 to TRBJ1-4, with D perhaps matching TRBD1 (5 bases). The V end was cut by 3 bases, the J end by 4 bases, with 9 bases between. The CDR3 totals 14 residues. Germline assignment: CDR1 SEHNR and CDR2 FQNEAQ (reference sequence). As DNA, the CDR3 is TGTGCCAGCAGCTTGACAGAGATTAATGAAAAACTGTTTTTT. Its protein product is CASSLTEINEKLFF.

The rearrangement joins TRBV7-6 to TRBJ1-5; TRBD1 is a possible D gene (5 bases). Between the trimmed V and J ends, which lost 5 bases and 7 bases, there was a span of 12 bases. Germline V CDR1 and CDR2: SGHVS, FNYEAQ. CDR3 length equals 13 residues. The CDR3 DNA reads as TGTGCCAGCAGCCCCCTGGGGGGGCAGCCCCAGCATTTT. Translated, it gives CASSPLGGQPQHF.